The subject of this entry is one T cell receptor (beta chain). What it binds is not known. The entry originates in a study of identical twins. Germline CDR1 is SGHVS and CDR2 is FQNEAQ. The CDR3 has 17 residues. V dropped 3 bases and J dropped 2; count of bases not matched to a gene: 5. General study results and limits: When twins shared out-of-frame alpha sequences, those sequences had excess low generation probability. Researchers caution that invariant MAIT and iNKT cells could partly confound zero-insertion analyses.

TCRdb independently ran MiXCR on the 5' RACE reads; one entry per CDR3 protein. The sample records around 1.7 million distinct CDR3 sequences, about 32% being singletons. The chain combines TRBV7-8 with TRBJ2-1, with 12 bases lining up with TRBD2. The sequence was obtained from a newborn girl in good health. Sequenced material: cord blood. As DNA, the CDR3 is TGTGCCAGCAGCTTGAGACTAGCGGGAGATACCTACAATGAGCAGTTCTTC. Protein sequence: CASSLRLAGDTYNEQFF.